A single sample is the source of the 2 T cell receptor beta chains below, sequenced in a study of cytomegalovirus exposure and HLA in healthy donors. The PCR had 60 Vbeta and 13 Jbeta primers. TCRdb's table, derived via immunoSEQ multiplex PCR, lists solely in-frame clones and lacks some. The sample shows about 240,000 clones, approximately 84% of them seen only once. The sample was PBMCs. The receptors shown here come from a girl between 2 and 10 years old in good health and CMV-seronegative.

This chain links TRBV15 with TRBJ1-1; the D gene is possibly TRBD1 (5 bases). With 5 bases removed from V and 0 bases from J, the gap between germline ends came to 10 bases. Germline V lookup: CDR1 LNHNV, CDR2 YYDKDF (reference sequence). The CDR3 sequence is 14 residues long. CDR3 sequence reads: CATSARQMNTEAFF. In nucleotides, the CDR3 is TGTGCCACCAGCGCGCGACAGATGAACACTGAAGCTTTCTTT.

The CDR3 nucleotides are TGTGCCAGCAGCTTAGTGTCTAGCGGGTCCCCCTACGAGCAGTACTTC. Translated, it gives CASSLVSSGSPYEQYF. The chain couples TRBV7-2 to TRBJ2-7; 8 nucleotides line up with TRBD2. The CDR3 has 16 amino acids. Germline V gene lookup returns CDR1 SGHTA and CDR2 FQGNSA. V shed 1 base and J 2 bases; nucleotides not matched to a gene: 7.